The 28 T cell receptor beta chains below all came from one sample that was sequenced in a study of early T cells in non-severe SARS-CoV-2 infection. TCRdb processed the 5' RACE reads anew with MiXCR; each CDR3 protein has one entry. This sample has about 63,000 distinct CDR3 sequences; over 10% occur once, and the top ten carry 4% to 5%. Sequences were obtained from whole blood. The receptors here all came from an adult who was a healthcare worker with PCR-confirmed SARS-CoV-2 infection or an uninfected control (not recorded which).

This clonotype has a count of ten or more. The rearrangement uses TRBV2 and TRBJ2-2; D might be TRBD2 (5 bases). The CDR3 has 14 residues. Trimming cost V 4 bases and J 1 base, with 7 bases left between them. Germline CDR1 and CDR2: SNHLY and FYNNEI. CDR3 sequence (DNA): TGTGCCAGCAGTGGAACTAGGAACACCGGGGAGCTGTTTTTT. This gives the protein CASSGTRNTGELFF.

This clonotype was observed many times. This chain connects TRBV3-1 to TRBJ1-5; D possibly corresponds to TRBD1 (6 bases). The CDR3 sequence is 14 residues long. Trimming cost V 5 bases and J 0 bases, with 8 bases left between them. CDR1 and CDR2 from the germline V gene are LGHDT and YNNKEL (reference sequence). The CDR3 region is CASSYRASNQPQHF. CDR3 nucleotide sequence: TGTGCCAGCAGCTACAGGGCTAGCAATCAGCCCCAGCATTTT.

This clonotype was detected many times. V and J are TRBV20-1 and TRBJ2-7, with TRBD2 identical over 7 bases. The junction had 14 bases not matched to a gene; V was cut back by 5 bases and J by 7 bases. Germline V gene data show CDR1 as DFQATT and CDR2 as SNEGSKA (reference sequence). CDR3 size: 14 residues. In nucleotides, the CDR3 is TGCAGTGCTTTCGGGCCAGCGGGGAGCTGGGAGCAGTACTTC. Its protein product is CSAFGPAGSWEQYF.

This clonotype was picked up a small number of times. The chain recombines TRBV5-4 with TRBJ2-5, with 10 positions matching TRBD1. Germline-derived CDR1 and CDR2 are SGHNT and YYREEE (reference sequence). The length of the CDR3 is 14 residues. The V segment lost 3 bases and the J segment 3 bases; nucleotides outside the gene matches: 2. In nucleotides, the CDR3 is TGTGCCAGCAGCTGGGACAGGGGAGAAGAGACCCAGTACTTC. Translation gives CASSWDRGEETQYF.

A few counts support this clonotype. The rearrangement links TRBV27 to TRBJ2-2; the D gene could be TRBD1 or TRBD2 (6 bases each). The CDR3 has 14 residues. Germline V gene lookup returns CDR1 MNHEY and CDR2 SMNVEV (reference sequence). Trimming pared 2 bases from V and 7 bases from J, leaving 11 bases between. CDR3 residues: CASSLGGLSGELFF. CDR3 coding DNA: TGTGCCAGCAGTTTAGGGGGGCTAAGCGGGGAGCTGTTTTTT.

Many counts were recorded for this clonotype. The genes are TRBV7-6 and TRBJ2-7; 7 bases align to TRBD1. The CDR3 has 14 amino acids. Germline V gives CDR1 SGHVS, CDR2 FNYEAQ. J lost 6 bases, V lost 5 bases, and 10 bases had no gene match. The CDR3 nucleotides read TGTGCCAGCAGCCACGGACAGGACTCATCCGAGCAGTACTTC. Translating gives CASSHGQDSSEQYF.

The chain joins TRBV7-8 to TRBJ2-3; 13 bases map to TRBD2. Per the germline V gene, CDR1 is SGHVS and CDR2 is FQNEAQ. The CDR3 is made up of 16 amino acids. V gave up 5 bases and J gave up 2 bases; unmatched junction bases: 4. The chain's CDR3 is CASSPGLAGITDTQYF. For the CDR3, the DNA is TGTGCCAGCAGCCCGGGACTAGCGGGGATCACAGATACGCAGTATTTT.

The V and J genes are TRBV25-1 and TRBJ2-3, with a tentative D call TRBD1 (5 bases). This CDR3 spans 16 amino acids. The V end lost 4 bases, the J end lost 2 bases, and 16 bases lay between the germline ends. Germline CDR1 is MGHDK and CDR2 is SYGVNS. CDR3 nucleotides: TGTGCCAGCAGTGGCCTCAGGGTTTTCCCCACAGATACGCAGTATTTT. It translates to CASSGLRVFPTDTQYF.

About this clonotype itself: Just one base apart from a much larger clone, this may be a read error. The CDR3 coding sequence is TGTGCCAGCAAAGAGGGGGTTGATGAGCAGTTCTTC. It translates to CASKEGVDEQFF. The chain has TRBV6-2 or TRBV6-3 and TRBJ2-1; possible D gene TRBD1, 6 bases. CDR3 length: 12 residues. CDR1 MNHEY and CDR2 SVGEGT come from the germline V gene. Trimming stripped 7 bases from V and 8 bases from J, with 12 bases between.

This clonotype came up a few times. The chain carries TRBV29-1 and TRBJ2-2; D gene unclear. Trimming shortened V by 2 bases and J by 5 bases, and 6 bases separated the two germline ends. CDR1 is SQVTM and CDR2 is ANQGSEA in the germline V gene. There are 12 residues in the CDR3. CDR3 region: CSVEKFTGELFF. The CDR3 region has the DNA TGCAGCGTTGAAAAGTTTACCGGGGAGCTGTTTTTT.

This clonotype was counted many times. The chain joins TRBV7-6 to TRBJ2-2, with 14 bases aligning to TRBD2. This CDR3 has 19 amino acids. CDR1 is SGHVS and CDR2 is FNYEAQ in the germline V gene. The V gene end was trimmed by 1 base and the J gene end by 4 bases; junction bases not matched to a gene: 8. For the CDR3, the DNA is TGTGCCAGCAGCTTAGTGACTAGCGGGGGGGCTCGTGGCACCGGGGAGCTGTTTTTT. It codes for CASSLVTSGGARGTGELFF.

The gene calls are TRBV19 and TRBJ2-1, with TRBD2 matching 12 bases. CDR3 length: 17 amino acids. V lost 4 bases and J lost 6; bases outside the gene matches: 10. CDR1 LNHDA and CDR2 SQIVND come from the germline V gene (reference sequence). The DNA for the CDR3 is TGTGCCAGTAGTAGAACTGGACTAGCGGGGAATACCAATGAGCAGTTCTTC. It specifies CASSRTGLAGNTNEQFF.

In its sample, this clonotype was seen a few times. The CDR3 coding sequence is TGCGCCAGCAGCTTGGTGGACAGTACCTACGAGCAGTACTTC. This codes for CASSLVDSTYEQYF. This sequence joins TRBV5-1 and TRBJ2-7; D may be TRBD1 (6 bases). The V and J ends lost 0 bases and 2 bases respectively, with 9 bases between them. Germline V lookup: CDR1 SGHRS, CDR2 YFSETQ. The CDR3 spans 14 residues.

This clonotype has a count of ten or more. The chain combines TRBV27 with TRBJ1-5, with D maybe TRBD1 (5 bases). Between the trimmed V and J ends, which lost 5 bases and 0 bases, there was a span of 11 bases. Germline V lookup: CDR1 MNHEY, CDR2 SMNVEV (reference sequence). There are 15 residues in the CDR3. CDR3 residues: CASSHTGYSNQPQHF. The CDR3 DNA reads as TGTGCCAGCAGTCATACAGGTTATAGCAATCAGCCCCAGCATTTT.

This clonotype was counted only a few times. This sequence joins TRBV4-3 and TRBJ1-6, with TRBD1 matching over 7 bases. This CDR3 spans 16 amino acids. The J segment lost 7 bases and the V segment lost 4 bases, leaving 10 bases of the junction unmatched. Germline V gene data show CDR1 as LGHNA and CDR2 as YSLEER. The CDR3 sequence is CASSPRDPTGNSPLHF. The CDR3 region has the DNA TGCGCCAGCAGCCCCAGAGACCCGACAGGGAATTCACCCCTCCACTTT.

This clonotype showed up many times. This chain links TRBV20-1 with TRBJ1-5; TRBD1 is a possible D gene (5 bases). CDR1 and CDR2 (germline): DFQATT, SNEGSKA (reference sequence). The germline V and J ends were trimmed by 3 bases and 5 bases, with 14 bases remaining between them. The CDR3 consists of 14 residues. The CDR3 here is CSASGPGTHQPQHF. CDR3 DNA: TGCAGTGCTAGCGGCCCAGGGACTCATCAGCCCCAGCATTTT.

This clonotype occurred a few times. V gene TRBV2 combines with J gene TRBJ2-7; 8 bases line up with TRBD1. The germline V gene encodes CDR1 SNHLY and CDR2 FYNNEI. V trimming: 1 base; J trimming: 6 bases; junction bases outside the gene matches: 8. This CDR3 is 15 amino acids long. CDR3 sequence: CASSEGWTGSAEQYF. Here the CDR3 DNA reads TGTGCCAGCAGTGAAGGCTGGACAGGGAGTGCCGAGCAGTACTTC.

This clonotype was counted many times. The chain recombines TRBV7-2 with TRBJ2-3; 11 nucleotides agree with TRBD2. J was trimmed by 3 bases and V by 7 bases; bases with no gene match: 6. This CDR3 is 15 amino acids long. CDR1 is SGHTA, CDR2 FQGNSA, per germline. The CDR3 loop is CASNPSGGRTDTQYF. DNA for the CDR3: TGTGCCAGCAACCCTAGCGGGGGGAGGACAGATACGCAGTATTTT.

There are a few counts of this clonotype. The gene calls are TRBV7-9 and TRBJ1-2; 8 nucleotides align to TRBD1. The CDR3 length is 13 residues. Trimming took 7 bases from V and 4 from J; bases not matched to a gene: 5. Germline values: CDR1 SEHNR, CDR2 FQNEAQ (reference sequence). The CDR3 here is CASIGQGAYGYTF. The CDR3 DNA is TGTGCCAGCATCGGTCAGGGGGCCTATGGCTACACCTTC.

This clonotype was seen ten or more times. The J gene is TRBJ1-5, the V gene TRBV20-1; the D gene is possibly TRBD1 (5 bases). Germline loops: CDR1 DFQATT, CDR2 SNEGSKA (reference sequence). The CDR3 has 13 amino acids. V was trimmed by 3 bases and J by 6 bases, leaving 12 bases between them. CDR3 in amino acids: CSASFQGGQPQHF. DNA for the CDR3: TGCAGTGCTAGCTTCCAGGGCGGTCAGCCCCAGCATTTT.

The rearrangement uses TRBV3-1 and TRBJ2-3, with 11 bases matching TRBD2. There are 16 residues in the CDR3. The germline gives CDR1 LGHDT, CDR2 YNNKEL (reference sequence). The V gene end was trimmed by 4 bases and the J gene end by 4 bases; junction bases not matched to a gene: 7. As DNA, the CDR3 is TGTGCCAGCAGCCGAAGCCCTAGCGGGGGGTCAGATACGCAGTATTTT. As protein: CASSRSPSGGSDTQYF.

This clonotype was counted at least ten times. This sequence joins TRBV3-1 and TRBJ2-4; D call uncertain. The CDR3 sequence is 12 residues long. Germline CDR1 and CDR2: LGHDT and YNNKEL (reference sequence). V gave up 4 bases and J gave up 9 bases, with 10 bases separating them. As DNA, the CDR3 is TGTGCCAGCAGCCGCCTAGTGGGCATTCAGTACTTC. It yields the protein CASSRLVGIQYF.

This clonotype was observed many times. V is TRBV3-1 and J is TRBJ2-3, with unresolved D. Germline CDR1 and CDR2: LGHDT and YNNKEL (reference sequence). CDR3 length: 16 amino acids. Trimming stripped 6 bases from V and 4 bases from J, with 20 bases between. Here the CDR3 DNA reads TGTGCCAGCAGTGCGGCGGATGCCCTTTCCCCAGATACGCAGTATTTT. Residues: CASSAADALSPDTQYF.

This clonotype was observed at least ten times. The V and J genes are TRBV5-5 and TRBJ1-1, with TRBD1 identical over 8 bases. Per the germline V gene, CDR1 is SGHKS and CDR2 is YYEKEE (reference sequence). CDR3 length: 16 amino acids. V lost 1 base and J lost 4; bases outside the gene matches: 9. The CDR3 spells CASSLRGSGGTTEAFF. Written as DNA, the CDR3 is TGTGCCAGCAGCTTGAGGGGGTCAGGGGGCACCACTGAAGCTTTCTTT.

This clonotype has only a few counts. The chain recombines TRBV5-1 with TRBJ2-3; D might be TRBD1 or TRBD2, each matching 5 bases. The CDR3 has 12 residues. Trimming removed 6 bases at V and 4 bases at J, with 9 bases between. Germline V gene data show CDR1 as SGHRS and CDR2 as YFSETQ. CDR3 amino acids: CASNVGADTQYF. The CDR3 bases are TGCGCCAGCAACGTGGGGGCAGATACGCAGTATTTT.

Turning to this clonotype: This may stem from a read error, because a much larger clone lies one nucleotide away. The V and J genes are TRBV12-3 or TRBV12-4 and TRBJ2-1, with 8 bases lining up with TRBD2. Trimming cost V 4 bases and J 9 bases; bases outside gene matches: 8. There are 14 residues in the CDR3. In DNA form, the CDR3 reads TGTGCCAGCAGTTACGGGGGGGATTATTTTGAGCAGTTCTTC. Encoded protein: CASSYGGDYFEQFF.

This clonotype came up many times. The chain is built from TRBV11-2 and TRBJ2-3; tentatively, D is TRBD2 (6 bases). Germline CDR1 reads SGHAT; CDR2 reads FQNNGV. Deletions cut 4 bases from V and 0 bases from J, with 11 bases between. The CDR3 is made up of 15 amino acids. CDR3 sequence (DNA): TGTGCCAGCAGCTATAGCGGTTCTAGCACAGATACGCAGTATTTT. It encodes CASSYSGSSTDTQYF.

CDR3 sequence reads: CASSSPGQGGTEAFF. The CDR3 DNA reads as TGTGCCAGCAGTTCACCGGGACAGGGCGGGACTGAAGCTTTCTTT. This chain joins TRBV6-5 and TRBJ1-1; 9 bases agree with TRBD1. V shed 4 bases, J shed 5 bases, and the junction held 8 bases outside the gene matches. CDR1 MNHEY and CDR2 SVGAGI come from the germline V gene. The CDR3 covers 15 residues.